Below, one TCR beta chain is given with its context. 60 Vbeta and 13 Jbeta primers were used in PCR. Measured with immunoSEQ multiplex PCR; TCRdb has only the in-frame clones, and not every one. The repertoire includes approximately 140,000 clones, around 80% of them detected once, and 4.5% to 6.5% sits in the top ten. Per germline, CDR1 SGHDT and CDR2 YYEEEE. The CDR3 is made up of 14 amino acids. V was clipped by 1 base and J by 3 bases, with 11 bases between them. The data belong to a study of cytomegalovirus exposure and HLA in healthy donors. Sequencing input: PBMCs. The chain uses TRBV5-6 and TRBJ2-7, with D perhaps matching TRBD1 (6 bases). This TCR was recovered from a male donor in good health and CMV-seronegative. The CDR3, as DNA: TGTGCCAGCAGCTTGCAACAGGGCTTCTACGAGCAGTACTTC. Residues: CASSLQQGFYEQYF.